The source of this TCR beta chain is a study of CD8 T cells in Susac syndrome. Study results and limitations: The authors acknowledged that the study's TCR sequencing and HLA analysis involved relatively few individuals.

This clonotype was found once. Its antigen is still unknown. Per germline, CDR1 MNHEY and CDR2 SMNVEV (reference sequence). The CDR3 extends over 15 amino acids. The V and J ends lost 2 bases and 2 bases respectively, with 10 bases between them. The T cells that were sequenced for TCR beta were CD8+ and CD4+ cells from blood. Reverse transcription used roughly 0.45 to 1 ug RNA and random hexamers. From the immunoSEQ multiplex PCR reads, TCRdb called clonotypes with MiXCR, one entry per CDR3 protein. The sample records approximately 220,000 distinct CDR3 sequences, 92% being singletons. This clonotype was sampled from a human donor with multiple sclerosis. Sequencing was done on a sample of CD8+ T cells from PBMCs. This chain joins TRBV27 and TRBJ1-5, with a tentative D call TRBD1 (5 bases). The CDR3: CASSLGRDGNQPQHF. CDR3 nucleotides: TGTGCCAGCAGTTTAGGGCGGGACGGCAATCAGCCCCAGCATTTT.